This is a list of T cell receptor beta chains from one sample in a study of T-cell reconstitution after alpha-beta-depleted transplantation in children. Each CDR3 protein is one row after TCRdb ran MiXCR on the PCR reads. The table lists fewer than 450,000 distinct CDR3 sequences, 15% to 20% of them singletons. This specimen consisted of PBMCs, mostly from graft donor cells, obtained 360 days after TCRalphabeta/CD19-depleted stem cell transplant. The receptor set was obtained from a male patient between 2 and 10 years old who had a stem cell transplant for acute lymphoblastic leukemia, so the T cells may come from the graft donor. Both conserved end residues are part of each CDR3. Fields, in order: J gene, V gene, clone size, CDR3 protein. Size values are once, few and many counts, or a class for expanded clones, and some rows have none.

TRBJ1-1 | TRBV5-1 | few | CASSLRVIGAEAFF
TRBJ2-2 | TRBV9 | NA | CASSGRQGTGELFF
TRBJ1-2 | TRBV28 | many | CASSRQDYGYTF
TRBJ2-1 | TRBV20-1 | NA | CSAIRDHNEQFF
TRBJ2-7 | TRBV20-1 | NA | CSATSSGYLYEQYF
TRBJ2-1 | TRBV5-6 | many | CASSVRLAGAYNEQFF
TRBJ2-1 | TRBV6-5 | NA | CASSYLHEQFF
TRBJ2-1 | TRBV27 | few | CASGRGVSYNEQFF
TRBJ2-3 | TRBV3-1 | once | CASSQEGTGLDTQYF
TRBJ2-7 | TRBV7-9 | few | CASSVTAEQYF
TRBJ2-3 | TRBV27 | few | CASSRSLAFRTQYF
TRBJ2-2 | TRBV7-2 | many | CASSLTGGSTGELFF
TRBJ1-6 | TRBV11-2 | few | CASSLAGRTNSPLHF
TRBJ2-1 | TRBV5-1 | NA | CASSLEVGGLLGEQFF
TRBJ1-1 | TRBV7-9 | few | CASSSGGGPEAFF
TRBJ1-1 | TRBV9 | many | CASSVARGEAFF
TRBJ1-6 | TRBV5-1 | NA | CASSSTGGPSSYNSPLHF
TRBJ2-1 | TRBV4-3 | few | CASSQVGTYNEQFF
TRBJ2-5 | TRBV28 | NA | CATQTDLLSQETQYF
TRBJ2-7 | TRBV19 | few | CASAGGYEQYF
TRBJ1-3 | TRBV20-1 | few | CSARGQRVISRDTIYF
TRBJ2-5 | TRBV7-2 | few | CASSLGVREREETQYF
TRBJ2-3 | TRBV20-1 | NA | CSAEGLGNTDTQYF
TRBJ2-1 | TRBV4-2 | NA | CASSPLAGDGNEQFF
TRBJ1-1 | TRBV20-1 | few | CSARGISTEAFF
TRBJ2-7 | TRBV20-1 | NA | CSAQPGTGGPLYYEQYF
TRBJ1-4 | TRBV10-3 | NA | CATAPGRHSTNEKLFF
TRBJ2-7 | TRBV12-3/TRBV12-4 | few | CASSRSATYEQYF
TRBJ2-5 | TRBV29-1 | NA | CSVECRGRSSGVPSQETQYF
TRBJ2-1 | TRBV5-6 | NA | CASSPFRTDSYNEQFF
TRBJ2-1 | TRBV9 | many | CASSVGGGGGNEQFF
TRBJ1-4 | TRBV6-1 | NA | CASGGTLLEKLFF
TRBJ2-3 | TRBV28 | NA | CASSPGQVGDTQYF
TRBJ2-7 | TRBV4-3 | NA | CASSQEFSLVAYEQYF
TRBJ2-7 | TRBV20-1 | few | CSARGDGPYEQYF
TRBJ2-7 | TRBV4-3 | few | CASSQAREAYEQYF
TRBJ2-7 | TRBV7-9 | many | CASSNQRQAYEQYF
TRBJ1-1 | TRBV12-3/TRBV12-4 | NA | CASSFGPSLDTEAFF
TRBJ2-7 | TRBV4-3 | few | CASSQVAGEAGGYYEQYF
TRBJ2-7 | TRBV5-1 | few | CASSAGLSPSYEQYF
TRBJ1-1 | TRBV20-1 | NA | CSARVGRWGTEAFF